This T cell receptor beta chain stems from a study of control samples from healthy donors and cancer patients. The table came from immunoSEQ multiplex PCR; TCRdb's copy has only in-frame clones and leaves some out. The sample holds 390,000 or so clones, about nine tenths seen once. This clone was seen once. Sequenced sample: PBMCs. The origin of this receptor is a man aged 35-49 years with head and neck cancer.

CDR3 in amino acids: CASSFRDNPYNEQFF. The CDR3 region has the DNA TGCGCCAGCAGCTTCCGGGACAATCCCTACAATGAGCAGTTCTTC. This chain joins TRBV5-1 and TRBJ2-1; maybe TRBD1 (6 bases). CDR1 is SGHRS, CDR2 YFSETQ, per germline. This CDR3 spans 15 amino acids. Deletions cut 2 bases from V and 2 bases from J, with 11 bases between.